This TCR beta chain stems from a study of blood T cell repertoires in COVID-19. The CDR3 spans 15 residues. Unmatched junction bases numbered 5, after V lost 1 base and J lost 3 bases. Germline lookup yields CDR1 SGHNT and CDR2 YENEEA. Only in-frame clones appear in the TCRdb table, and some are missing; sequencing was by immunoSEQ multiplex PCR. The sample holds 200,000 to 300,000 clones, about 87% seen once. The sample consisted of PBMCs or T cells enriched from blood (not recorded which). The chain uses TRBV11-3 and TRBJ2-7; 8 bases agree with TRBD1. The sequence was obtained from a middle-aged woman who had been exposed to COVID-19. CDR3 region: CASSLGQGQDYEQYF. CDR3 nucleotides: TGTGCCAGCAGCTTAGGACAGGGGCAAGACTACGAGCAGTACTTC.